This T cell receptor beta chain was recorded in a study of blood T cell repertoires in COVID-19. Clones were sequenced by immunoSEQ multiplex PCR, and TCRdb holds only the in-frame ones, with some missing. The sample has roughly 150,000 clones; nearly 85% are singletons. This CDR3 spans 15 amino acids. The V gene end was trimmed by 6 bases and the J gene end by 1 base; junction bases not matched to a gene: 3. Germline lookup yields CDR1 ENHRY and CDR2 SYGVKD. The sequencing sample was made of PBMCs or T cells enriched from blood (not recorded which). The genes are TRBV10-3 and TRBJ2-5; 12 bases align to TRBD2. The clonotype was recovered from a man over 45 in a cohort exposed to, infected with or recovered from COVID-19 (not recorded which). In DNA, the CDR3 is TGTGCCATCAGAGCTAGCGGGGGGGTCCAAGAGACCCAGTACTTC. It encodes CAIRASGGVQETQYF.